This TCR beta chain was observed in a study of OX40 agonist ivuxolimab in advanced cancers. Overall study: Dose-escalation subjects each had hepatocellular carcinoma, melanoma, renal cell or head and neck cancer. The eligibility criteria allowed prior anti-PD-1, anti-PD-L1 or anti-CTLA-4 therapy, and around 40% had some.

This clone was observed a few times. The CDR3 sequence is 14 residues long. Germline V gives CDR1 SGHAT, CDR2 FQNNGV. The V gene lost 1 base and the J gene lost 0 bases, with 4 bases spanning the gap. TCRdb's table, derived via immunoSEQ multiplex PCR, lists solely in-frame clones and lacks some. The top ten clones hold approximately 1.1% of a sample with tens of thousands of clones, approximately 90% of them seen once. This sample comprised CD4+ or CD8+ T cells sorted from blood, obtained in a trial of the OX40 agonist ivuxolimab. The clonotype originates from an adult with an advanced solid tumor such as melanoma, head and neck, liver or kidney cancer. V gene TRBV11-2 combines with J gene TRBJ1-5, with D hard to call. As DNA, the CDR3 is TGTGCCAGCAGCTTAGGCAATAGCAATCAGCCCCAGCATTTT. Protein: CASSLGNSNQPQHF.